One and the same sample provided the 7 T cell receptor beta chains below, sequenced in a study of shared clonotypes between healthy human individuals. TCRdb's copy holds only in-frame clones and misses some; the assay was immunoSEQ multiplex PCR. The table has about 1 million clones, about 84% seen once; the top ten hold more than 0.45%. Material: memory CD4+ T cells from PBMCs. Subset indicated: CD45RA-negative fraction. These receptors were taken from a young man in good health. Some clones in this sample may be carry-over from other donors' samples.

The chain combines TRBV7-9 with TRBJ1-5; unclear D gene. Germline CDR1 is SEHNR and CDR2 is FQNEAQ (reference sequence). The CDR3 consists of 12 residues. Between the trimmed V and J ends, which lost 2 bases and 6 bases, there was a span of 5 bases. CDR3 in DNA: TGTGCCAGCAGCTTACCCGTTCAGCCCCAGCATTTT. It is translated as CASSLPVQPQHF.

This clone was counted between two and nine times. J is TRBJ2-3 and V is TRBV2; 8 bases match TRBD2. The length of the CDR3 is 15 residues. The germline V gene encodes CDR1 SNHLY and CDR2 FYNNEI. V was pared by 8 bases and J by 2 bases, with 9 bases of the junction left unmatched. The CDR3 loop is CASLFRGGTTDTQYF. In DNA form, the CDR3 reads TGTGCCAGCCTCTTTCGGGGGGGAACCACAGATACGCAGTATTTT.

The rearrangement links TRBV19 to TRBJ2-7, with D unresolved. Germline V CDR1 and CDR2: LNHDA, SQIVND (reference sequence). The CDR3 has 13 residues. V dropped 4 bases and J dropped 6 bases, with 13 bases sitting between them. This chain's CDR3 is CASSTSTVGEQYF. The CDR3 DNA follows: TGTGCCAGTAGTACCAGTACGGTGGGCGAGCAGTACTTC.

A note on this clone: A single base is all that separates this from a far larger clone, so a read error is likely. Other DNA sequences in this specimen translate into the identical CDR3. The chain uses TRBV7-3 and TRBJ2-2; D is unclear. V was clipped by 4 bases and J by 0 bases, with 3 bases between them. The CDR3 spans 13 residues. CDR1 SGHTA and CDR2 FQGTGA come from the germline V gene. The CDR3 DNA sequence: TGTGCCAGCAGCTCCCCGAACACCGGGGAGCTGTTTTTT. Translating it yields CASSSPNTGELFF.

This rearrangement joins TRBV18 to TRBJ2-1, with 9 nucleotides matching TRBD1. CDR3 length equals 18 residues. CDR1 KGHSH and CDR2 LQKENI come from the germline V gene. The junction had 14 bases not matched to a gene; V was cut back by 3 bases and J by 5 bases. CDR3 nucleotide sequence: TGTGCCAGCTCACCCCGGGACAGGGTTAAAGTACCGGACAATGAGCAGTTCTTC. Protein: CASSPRDRVKVPDNEQFF.

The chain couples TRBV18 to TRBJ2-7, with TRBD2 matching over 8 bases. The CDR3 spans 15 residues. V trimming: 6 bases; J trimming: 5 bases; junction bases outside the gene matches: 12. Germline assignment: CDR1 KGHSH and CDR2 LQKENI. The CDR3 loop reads CASSPTTGGRNEQYF. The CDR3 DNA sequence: TGTGCCAGCTCCCCCACTACGGGAGGGAGGAACGAGCAGTACTTC.

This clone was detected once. The CDR3 here is CSTPGPNTEAFF. The CDR3 DNA reads TGCAGCACCCCAGGGCCGAACACTGAAGCTTTCTTT. This rearrangement joins TRBV29-1 to TRBJ1-1, with TRBD1 as a possible D gene (5 bases). From germline, CDR1 is SQVTM and CDR2 ANQGSEA. The CDR3 length is 12 residues. Between the trimmed V and J ends, which lost 8 bases and 1 base, there was a span of 11 bases.